This record concerns one TCR beta chain sequence. Only one count was recorded for this clone. Its target antigen remains unknown. No qualities accompany the bases; no much larger clone lies one base away. Healthy HIV-negative adults with no recently reported acute infections or vaccinations were included as donors. Every donor was a Caucasian adult living in Nashville, Tennessee, USA. Magnetic negative selection was used to enrich CD4+ T cells, after which naive cells were positively selected on CD45RA and the negative fraction became the memory subset. Blood was obtained by leukapheresis, after which PBMCs were separated by Ficoll-Histopaque density gradient centrifugation and cryopreserved in liquid nitrogen vapor phase. Analytical flow cytometry was used to check the purity and quantity of each magnetically sorted T cell population. From each sorted fraction, genomic DNA was isolated and quantified by UV absorbance on a Nanodrop 2000c.

This entry is derived from a study of shared clonotypes between healthy human individuals (dated by TCRdb to between 2020 and 2021). Some background on the complete study: The cohort included a few men and two women between 18 and 49 years of age. To estimate repertoire size and how much clonotypes are shared between individuals, the study performed deep sequencing of blood TCR repertoires from a few healthy adults. For each donor, three plates each were used for CD4 naive and CD4 memory, two plates were used for CD8 naive, and one plate was used for CD8 memory. Different laboratories and diverse techniques were used to prepare libraries and sequence TCR repertoires, to increase sequencing depth and limit assay-specific biases. Leukapheresis yielded between about 0.94 and 9.5 billion PBMCs per donor. The paper as a whole reports these results and caveats: Because the study included only a small number of donors, the genetic and exposure-history diversity represented was limited. Based on pairwise subsampling, the degree of clonotype sharing among donors was expected to be affected by sequencing depth. Across four donors, around 5.4% of naive CD4, more than 3% of naive CD8, 2% to 2.5% of memory CD4, and approximately 0.4% of memory CD8 clonotypes were shared. Compared with non-shared clonotypes, the clonotypes found in all four sorted-subset donors had higher generation probabilities. Even with the large sequencing depth, rarefaction of the sorted-subset datasets indicated that sequencing was incomplete. Sampling was limited to blood, and TCR repertoires in tissue likely differ from TCR repertoires in blood. Estimated clonotype richness was generally larger for naive than for memory subsets.

TCR CDR3 regions were amplified from genomic DNA by multiplex PCR using the deep immunoSEQ assay. Extracted genomic DNA from each cell subset was spread evenly across all wells of several immunoSEQ 96-well plates, with each plate serving as a replicate. Each replicate PCR for sorted subsets received about 220 ng genomic DNA, equal to roughly 30,000 T cell genomes. The purified libraries were quantified using a Qubit 3.0 fluorometer, sized with a Bioanalyzer 2100, and then quantified again using the KAPA Library Quantification kit. Every immunoSEQ 96-well plate was sequenced on a separate single-read 150-cycle Illumina NextSeq 550 flow cell. Regarding the original processing steps: Because only junctional sequences without quality scores were contained in the immunoSEQ output, filtering matching that applied to full-length reads could not be performed. To assign V/J genes and CDR3, sequences were annotated using PyIR, a Python wrapper for IgBLAST v1.9, with IMGT germline references. Reads with weak V/J assignments (E-value above 1e-6), missing CDR3, stop codons, out-of-frame junctions, or ambiguous translated residues were removed. A V3J clonotype was defined by an identical inferred V gene, J gene, and CDR3 amino acid sequence. To compute the percentage overlap between repertoires, the number of shared unique clonotypes was divided by the size of the smaller repertoire. Repertoire richness was assessed with RTK rarefaction, the Chao1 estimator, and Recon v2.1 estimates of unobserved clonotypes. Generation probabilities for all TCRbeta clonotypes obtained by the gDNA method from a handful of donors were computed using OLGA. TCRdb took over this immuneACCESS table, retaining in-frame rearrangements with V and J assigned. Such tables are incomplete; in checked studies, under half of the missing clones stem from an unresolved V gene, and the remainder is unexplained. V and J calls and clone size are copied from that table; D and trimming were computed from the DNA. This sample comprises around 2.3 million clones, approximately 95% of them detected only once. The ten largest make up more than 0.1% of the sample.

V gives up 8 bases and J gives up 6 bases, and the segment between their germline ends measures 13 bases. Sequences KGHSH (CDR1) and LQKENI (CDR2) are obtained from the germline V gene. Its CDR3 holds 12 amino acids, cysteine through phenylalanine. CDR3 DNA only is kept here, 36 bases in frame from base 1. The sample was naive CD4+ T cells sorted from blood. What the cell subset or site label conveys for this sample: CD45RA+ positively selected. The V and J segments used are TRBV18 and TRBJ1-1; a tentative D call is TRBD1 (5 bases match). The origin of this receptor is a man aged 18 to 29 in good health. The nucleotides are TGTGCCAGCGCCCCCTCGGGGGCTGAAGCTTTCTTT. Its translation reads: CASAPSGAEAFF. The full variable domain, with segments outside the CDR3 supplied by the reference TRBV18 and TRBJ1-1 proteins, appears as NAGVMQNPRHLVRRRGQEARLRCSPMKGHSHVYWYRQLPEEGLKFMVYLQKENIIDESGMPKERFSAEFPKEGPSILRIQQVVRGDSAAYFCASAPSGAEAFFGQGTRLTVV.